The sequence of this T cell receptor beta chain was determined in a study of naive and memory T cell subsets. The length of the CDR3 is 13 residues. Germline CDR1 is SGHDN and CDR2 is FVKESK. Between the trimmed V and J ends, which lost 6 bases and 4 bases, there was a span of 13 bases. Separate alpha and beta amplification began at the second PCR step. Two oligonucleotides, mixed equimolar, formed the beta constant-region primer covering TRBC1 and TRBC2. The ligated cDNA underwent four PCR rounds using SP2 and nested alpha and beta constant-region primers. The cDNA 3' end received a ligated single-stranded oligonucleotide carrying the SP2 primer and a 12-nucleotide UMI. TCRdb reprocessed the UMI-ligation and nested PCR reads via MiXCR and lists one record per CDR3 protein. The repertoire includes 95,000 to 150,000 distinct CDR3 sequences, just over 35% of them detected once, and approximately 0.88% sits in the top ten.

The receptor was isolated from a human donor in good health. The specimen sequenced was central memory CD4+ T cells from blood. This chain uses TRBV14 with TRBJ2-7; D may be TRBD1 (6 bases). CDR3 protein: CASSHGTPYEQYF. The CDR3 nucleotides are TGTGCCAGCAGTCACGGGACACCGTACGAGCAGTACTTC. Variable domain in full (rest from reference TRBV14 and TRBJ2-7): EAGVTQFPSHSVIEKGQTVTLRCDPISGHDNLYWYRRVMGKEIKFLLHFVKESKQDESGMPNNRFLAERTGGTYSTLKVQPAELEDSGVYFCASSHGTPYEQYFGPGTRLTVT.